Below are 32 T cell receptor beta chains sequenced from a single sample in a study of cytomegalovirus exposure and HLA in healthy donors. With 60 Vbeta and 13 Jbeta primers, the PCR was carried out. Generated by immunoSEQ multiplex PCR, the TCRdb table keeps only in-frame clones and is missing some. Found here are 98,000 or so clones, roughly 78% of them singletons; the top ten hold about 1.7%. Sequencing was carried out using PBMCs. All receptors derive from a woman between 40 and 55 years old in good health and CMV-seronegative.

The count of this clone is one. The J gene is TRBJ2-1, the V gene TRBV10-3; D is unclear. The CDR3 sequence is 15 residues long. V shed 0 bases and J shed 1 base, with 7 bases lying between them. Germline lookup yields CDR1 ENHRY and CDR2 SYGVKD. The DNA of the CDR3 is TGTGCCATCAGTGAGTCTACTTCTTCCTACAATGAGCAGTTCTTC. Protein: CAISESTSSYNEQFF.

The chain links TRBV19 to TRBJ2-2; 10 bases fit TRBD1. Germline-derived CDR1 and CDR2 are LNHDA and SQIVND (reference sequence). V trimming: 11 bases; J trimming: 6 bases; junction bases outside the gene matches: 6. CDR3 length equals 13 residues. In DNA, the CDR3 is TGTGCCTCGGGACAGGGGATCCCCGGGGAGCTGTTTTTT. Translated: CASGQGIPGELFF.

This rearrangement joins TRBV6-5 to TRBJ2-7, with 8 positions matching TRBD2. Germline V lookup: CDR1 MNHEY, CDR2 SVGAGI. This CDR3 region has 15 residues. The J segment lost 4 bases and the V segment lost 4 bases, leaving 9 bases of the junction unmatched. In DNA, the CDR3 is TGTGCCAGCAGTTCTGGGGCGGGAGGCCGGTACGAGCAGTACTTC. Its translation: CASSSGAGGRYEQYF.

V usage is TRBV4-1 and J usage is TRBJ1-1; a weak D match, TRBD1 (5 bases). Trimming removed 10 bases at V and 1 base at J, with 13 bases between. The CDR3 spans 13 residues. Germline CDR1 MGHRA, CDR2 YSYEKL. For the CDR3, the DNA is TGCGCCACCGCCGGACATCCGAACACTGAAGCTTTCTTT. This translates into CATAGHPNTEAFF.

The CDR3 DNA follows: TGTGCCAGCAGCTTGGGACTAGCGGAGACAGATACGCAGTATTTT. This sequence encodes CASSLGLAETDTQYF. This chain uses TRBV11-2 with TRBJ2-3; TRBD2 matches 11 bases. V dropped 3 bases and J dropped 3; count of bases not matched to a gene: 2. CDR3 length equals 15 residues. Germline CDR1 reads SGHAT; CDR2 reads FQNNGV.

V is TRBV19 and J is TRBJ2-2, with a tentative D call TRBD1 (5 bases). V was shortened by 9 bases and J by 2 bases, with 10 bases between the two germline ends. Germline-derived CDR1 and CDR2 are LNHDA and SQIVND (reference sequence). The CDR3 sequence is 13 residues long. The DNA of the CDR3 is TGTGCCAGCCCGGACATCAACACCGGGGAGCTGTTTTTT. As protein: CASPDINTGELFF.

This clone was seen a handful of times. This sequence joins TRBV5-4 and TRBJ2-1; 9 nucleotides match TRBD1. The CDR3 totals 13 residues. V lost 1 base to trimming and J lost 15 bases; unmatched junction nucleotides: 8. Germline-derived CDR1 and CDR2 are SGHNT and YYREEE (reference sequence). In nucleotides, the CDR3 is TGTGCCAGCAGCTTGACAGGGGGCGCTTCGCGGTTCTTC. This codes for CASSLTGGASRFF.

The chain couples TRBV27 to TRBJ2-7; weak D call: TRBD2 (6 bases). Looked up from germline, CDR1 is MNHEY and CDR2 is SMNVEV (reference sequence). This CDR3 comprises 15 residues. Trimming pared 8 bases from V and 2 bases from J, leaving 19 bases between. CDR3 amino acids: CASRSWLAGTYEQYF. In nucleotides, the CDR3 is TGTGCCAGCCGATCCTGGTTGGCGGGGACCTACGAGCAGTACTTC.

The chain is built from TRBV28 and TRBJ1-1, with 7 positions matching TRBD1. The ends lost 5 bases at V and 3 bases at J; junction bases unmatched: 9. This CDR3 is built from 15 residues. Germline values: CDR1 MDHEN, CDR2 SYDVKM. The CDR3 protein is CASSPRYRGHTEAFF. Here the CDR3 DNA reads TGTGCCAGCAGTCCACGCTACAGGGGTCACACTGAAGCTTTCTTT.

The V call is TRBV7-2, the J call TRBJ1-5, with D perhaps matching TRBD1 (6 bases). V was pared by 1 base and J by 2 bases, with 12 bases between. The CDR3 is made up of 16 amino acids. Germline CDR1 reads SGHTA; CDR2 reads FQGNSA. The DNA for the CDR3 is TGTGCCAGCAGCTTAGGGGACAATGTGGGCAATCAGCCCCAGCATTTT. Encoded protein: CASSLGDNVGNQPQHF.

The gene calls are TRBV2 and TRBJ2-1; TRBD2 aligns across 9 bases. This CDR3 is built from 16 residues. Trimming at V came to 5 bases and at J to 3 bases, leaving 8 bases not matched to a gene. Germline values: CDR1 SNHLY, CDR2 FYNNEI. The CDR3 region is CASSFSAGGNYNEQFF. The CDR3 DNA sequence: TGTGCCAGCAGTTTTTCAGCGGGAGGAAACTACAATGAGCAGTTCTTC.

The rearrangement joins TRBV11-2 to TRBJ2-1; 8 bases map to TRBD2. The germline CDR1 and CDR2 sequences are SGHAT and FQNNGV. The V segment lost 5 bases and the J segment 2 bases; nucleotides outside the gene matches: 5. CDR3 size: 15 residues. In DNA form, the CDR3 reads TGTGCCAGCAGCCAAAGCGGGAGTCCCTACAATGAGCAGTTCTTC. Its protein is CASSQSGSPYNEQFF.

This clone was observed once. V usage is TRBV18 and J usage is TRBJ2-3; 7 bases match TRBD2. Looked up from germline, CDR1 is KGHSH and CDR2 is LQKENI. This CDR3 has 15 residues. Germline trimming cut 3 bases from V and 4 bases from J; bases unmatched to any gene: 7. The CDR3 DNA reads TGTGCCAGCTCACCCGGGGAGGGCCAAGCAGATACGCAGTATTTT. Translation gives CASSPGEGQADTQYF.

This clone was recorded only once. The rearrangement joins TRBV2 to TRBJ2-3; weak D call: TRBD2 (5 bases). Trimming took 0 bases from V and 2 from J, leaving 9 bases between them. The CDR3 loop spans 15 amino acids. Germline V gives CDR1 SNHLY, CDR2 FYNNEI. The CDR3 nucleotides are TGTGCCAGCAGTGAAGCTGGCGGGCCCACAGATACGCAGTATTTT. Translation gives CASSEAGGPTDTQYF.

The rearrangement links TRBV15 to TRBJ1-5; tentatively, D is TRBD1 (5 bases). The germline V gene encodes CDR1 LNHNV and CDR2 YYDKDF (reference sequence). The V end lost 4 bases, the J end lost 2 bases, and 9 bases lay between the germline ends. This CDR3 spans 14 amino acids. The chain's CDR3 is CATSTGFGNQPQHF. The CDR3 bases are TGTGCCACCAGCACAGGGTTCGGCAATCAGCCCCAGCATTTT.

The chain combines TRBV7-2 with TRBJ2-5; 7 bases agree with TRBD2. V dropped 5 bases and J dropped 0; count of bases not matched to a gene: 9. This CDR3 has 16 residues. Germline-derived CDR1 and CDR2 are SGHTA and FQGNSA. The CDR3 here is CASSPWTRPYQETQYF. CDR3 bases: TGTGCCAGCAGCCCTTGGACTAGACCGTACCAAGAGACCCAGTACTTC.

This chain connects TRBV13 to TRBJ1-2; D may be TRBD1 (6 bases). V was clipped by 5 bases and J by 4 bases, with 23 bases between them. The CDR3 length is 17 residues. CDR1 is PRHDT and CDR2 is FYEKMQ in the germline V gene (reference sequence). The CDR3 sequence is CASSHASQTGQIYGYTF. DNA of the CDR3: TGTGCCAGCAGCCACGCTTCTCAGACCGGACAGATCTATGGCTACACCTTC. Full variable domain (outside the CDR3, taken from reference TRBV13 and TRBJ1-2): AAGVIQSPRHLIKEKRETATLKCYPIPRHDTVYWYQQGPGQDPQFLISFYEKMQSDKGSIPDRFSAQQFSDYHSELNMSSLELGDSALYFCASSHASQTGQIYGYTFGSGTRLTVV.

The chain uses TRBV5-5 and TRBJ2-7; 8 positions match TRBD1. Germline V gene lookup returns CDR1 SGHKS and CDR2 YYEKEE (reference sequence). The CDR3 is made up of 13 amino acids. After removal of 3 bases from V and 2 bases from J, the junction contained 1 base not matched to a gene. The CDR3 bases are TGTGCCAGCAGCTGGGGACAGGCCTACGAGCAGTACTTC. This sequence encodes CASSWGQAYEQYF.

J is TRBJ2-2 and V is TRBV7-2; 10 positions match TRBD1. Germline V gene data show CDR1 as SGHTA and CDR2 as FQGNSA. The trim removed 5 bases at V and 5 bases at J, leaving 8 bases unmatched. The CDR3 has 16 amino acids. The CDR3 protein is CASSPGQGGITGELFF. CDR3 DNA sequence: TGTGCCAGCAGCCCCGGACAGGGGGGGATTACCGGGGAGCTGTTTTTT.

This clone was detected only once. This sequence joins TRBV5-4 and TRBJ2-1; D is unclear. The CDR3 length is 14 residues. V was trimmed by 1 base and J by 2 bases, leaving 7 bases between them. The V gene's germline CDR1 is SGHNT and CDR2 YYREEE (reference sequence). The CDR3 protein is CASSLLEAYNEQFF. The CDR3 region has the DNA TGTGCCAGCAGCTTGCTAGAGGCCTACAATGAGCAGTTCTTC.

The chain links TRBV14 to TRBJ2-3, with TRBD2 matching 9 bases. Germline CDR1 and CDR2: SGHDN and FVKESK. This CDR3 comprises 18 residues. Trimming removed 0 bases from V and 6 bases from J; junction bases left unmatched: 13. The CDR3 region is CASSQETSGTGVKDTQYF. DNA of the CDR3: TGTGCCAGCAGCCAAGAGACTAGCGGAACTGGGGTGAAGGATACGCAGTATTTT.

This clone came up once. The chain couples TRBV2 to TRBJ1-5; D is unresolved. CDR3 length equals 14 residues. From germline, CDR1 is SNHLY and CDR2 FYNNEI. V dropped 7 bases and J dropped 0 bases, with 10 bases sitting between them. This CDR3 is CASKYINSNQPQHF. The CDR3 DNA follows: TGTGCCAGCAAGTACATTAATAGCAATCAGCCCCAGCATTTT.

V and J are TRBV4-2 and TRBJ2-3; TRBD2 agrees at 7 bases. Germline-derived CDR1 and CDR2 are LGHNA and YNFKEQ. CDR3 length: 17 amino acids. After removal of 4 bases from V and 2 bases from J, the junction contained 12 bases not matched to a gene. This CDR3 is CASSLLQTSASTDTQYF. The CDR3 DNA reads TGTGCCAGCAGCCTCCTCCAAACTAGCGCTTCCACAGATACGCAGTATTTT.

J is TRBJ1-1 and V is TRBV19; 7 bases align to TRBD1. CDR3 size: 14 residues. CDR1 is LNHDA, CDR2 SQIVND, per germline (reference sequence). V was pared by 3 bases and J by 3 bases, with 4 bases of the junction left unmatched. The CDR3 loop is CASSIGTGDTEAFF. DNA of the CDR3: TGTGCCAGTAGTATCGGAACAGGGGACACTGAAGCTTTCTTT.

This chain joins TRBV2 and TRBJ2-5; a possible D gene is TRBD1 (6 bases). V lost 5 bases and J 3 bases, leaving 16 bases between the germline ends. Germline assignment: CDR1 SNHLY and CDR2 FYNNEI. The CDR3 runs 15 residues. The CDR3 loop is CASSTLGGAKETQYF. DNA of the CDR3: TGTGCCAGCAGTACCCTAGGGGGAGCGAAAGAGACCCAGTACTTC.

This chain uses TRBV7-9 with TRBJ1-6; tentatively, D is TRBD1 (5 bases). The V and J ends lost 6 bases and 6 bases respectively, with 9 bases between them. CDR3 length: 13 residues. Germline loops: CDR1 SEHNR, CDR2 FQNEAQ (reference sequence). This CDR3 is CASSSDTNSPLHF. DNA of the CDR3: TGTGCCAGCAGTTCGGACACTAATTCACCCCTCCACTTT. The whole variable domain, filled in from reference TRBV7-9 and TRBJ1-6, reads DTGVSQNPRHKITKRGQNVTFRCDPISEHNRLYWYRQTLGQGPEFLTYFQNEAQLEKSRLLSDRFSAERPKGSFSTLEIQRTEQGDSAMYLCASSSDTNSPLHFGNGTRLTVT.

J is TRBJ1-2 and V is TRBV28; TRBD1 aligns across 9 bases. V dropped 5 bases and J dropped 4; count of bases not matched to a gene: 8. Germline CDR1 is MDHEN and CDR2 is SYDVKM. This CDR3 region has 15 residues. For the CDR3, the DNA is TGTGCCAGCAGTCCCCAGGGACAGGGCATCTATGGCTACACCTTC. This encodes CASSPQGQGIYGYTF.

The chain recombines TRBV7-2 with TRBJ1-5; D is perhaps TRBD1 (5 bases). The germline V and J ends were trimmed by 5 bases and 0 bases, with 8 bases remaining between them. CDR1 SGHTA and CDR2 FQGNSA come from the germline V gene. The CDR3 runs to 14 residues. The CDR3 DNA reads as TGTGCCAGCAGCCGACAGTATAGCAATCAGCCCCAGCATTTT. It is translated as CASSRQYSNQPQHF.

The gene calls are TRBV19 and TRBJ2-1; 9 positions match TRBD1. The V gene's germline CDR1 is LNHDA and CDR2 SQIVND (reference sequence). J gave up 4 bases and V 5 bases, and 6 bases lay outside the gene matches. This CDR3 comprises 15 residues. CDR3 amino acids: CASSLWTGDYNEQFF. In nucleotides, the CDR3 is TGTGCCAGTAGTCTGTGGACAGGGGATTACAATGAGCAGTTCTTC.

This sequence joins TRBV6-5 and TRBJ2-1; 9 nucleotides match TRBD1. Germline V gives CDR1 MNHEY, CDR2 SVGAGI. Unmatched junction bases numbered 8, after V lost 7 bases and J lost 4 bases. CDR3 length equals 15 residues. CDR3 DNA: TGTGCCAGCAAAACACAGGGGGCCAGATACAATGAGCAGTTCTTC. Translated: CASKTQGARYNEQFF.

The CDR3 spells CATSGGFMVTDTQYF. The CDR3 region has the DNA TGTGCCACCTCAGGGGGCTTTATGGTCACAGATACGCAGTATTTT. The J gene is TRBJ2-3, the V gene TRBV25-1, with 8 bases matching TRBD1. The CDR3 consists of 15 residues. Unmatched junction bases numbered 11, after V lost 10 bases and J lost 2 bases. CDR1 and CDR2 from the germline V gene are MGHDK and SYGVNS. The variable domain in full, with the rest retrieved from reference TRBV25-1 and TRBJ2-3, is EADIYQTPRYLVIGTGKKITLECSQTMGHDKMYWYQQDPGMELHLIHYSYGVNSTEKGDLSSESTVSRIRTEHFPLTLESARPSHTSQYLCATSGGFMVTDTQYFGPGTRLTVL.

Concerning this clone: The junction and the germline gene differ at one end; a read error may be behind it. V gene TRBV7-9 combines with J gene TRBJ2-7, with no clear D. This CDR3 spans 12 amino acids. In germline, CDR1 is SEHNR, CDR2 FQNEAQ (reference sequence). CDR3 nucleotides: TGTTCCAGCAGCCCCACCAGCTACGAGCAGTACTTC. Its translation is CSSSPTSYEQYF.